This T cell receptor beta chain comes out of a study of shared clonotypes between healthy human individuals. Study details: Three plates each covered CD4 naive and memory; CD8 naive two, CD8 memory one. Notes on the study in general: Non-shared clonotypes showed lower generation probabilities than clonotypes common to all four donors. It was only blood that was sampled, and tissue repertoires likely differ.

Some clones are missing from TCRdb's copy, which holds only in-frame ones; the method was immunoSEQ multiplex PCR. The sample includes approximately 2,300,000 clones, approximately 90% seen only once; the top ten take 0.37%. The CDR3 has 16 residues. J was trimmed by 6 bases and V by 2 bases; bases with no gene match: 9. In germline, CDR1 is SGHTA, CDR2 FQGNSA. About this clone: Its antigen is currently unknown.

The sequenced sample was naive CD4+ T cells from PBMCs. Subset specified: CD45RA+ positively selected. The chain recombines TRBV7-2 with TRBJ2-2, with 7 positions matching TRBD1. The source of this sequence is a man aged 18 to 29 in good health. Some clones in this sample may be carry-over from other donors' samples. The CDR3 sequence: CASSLTQGFKSGELFF. Here the CDR3 DNA reads TGTGCCAGCAGCTTAACACAGGGGTTCAAGTCCGGGGAGCTGTTTTTT.